This entry features one T cell receptor beta chain sequence. Its specificity is not known. The entry originates in a study of cytomegalovirus exposure and HLA in healthy donors. This PCR relied on a set of 60 Vbeta primers and 13 Jbeta primers. Sequencing used immunoSEQ multiplex PCR; TCRdb keeps in-frame clones, though not all of them. The sample includes around 140,000 clones, around four fifths of them seen just once. Findings and caveats of the study: Sequencing likely produced, as an artifact, a cluster of highly shared sequence variants. A later analysis found that most CMV-associated TCR beta chains appeared HLA-restricted. Based on reports, TCR beta sequences accurately predicted HLA-A and HLA-B alleles for most subjects. The productive fraction for most TCR beta V segments was about 87% or about 30% in an earlier analysis.

V trimming: 5 bases; J trimming: 0 bases; junction bases outside the gene matches: 7. The CDR3 has 17 residues. Germline loops: CDR1 SGHTA, CDR2 FQGNSA. Sequenced material: PBMCs. This clonotype was obtained from a man aged 35 to 55 in good health and CMV-seronegative. V usage is TRBV7-2 and J usage is TRBJ2-2; 9 positions agree with TRBD2. This CDR3 is CASSPRLAAPNTGELFF. CDR3 DNA sequence: TGTGCCAGCAGCCCACGACTAGCGGCTCCGAACACCGGGGAGCTGTTTTTT. The variable domain in full, with the rest retrieved from reference TRBV7-2 and TRBJ2-2, is GAGVSQSPSNKVTEKGKDVELRCDPISGHTALYWYRQSLGQGLEFLIYFQGNSAPDKSGLPSDRFSAERTGGSVSTLTIQRTQQEDSAVYLCASSPRLAAPNTGELFFGEGSRLTVL.